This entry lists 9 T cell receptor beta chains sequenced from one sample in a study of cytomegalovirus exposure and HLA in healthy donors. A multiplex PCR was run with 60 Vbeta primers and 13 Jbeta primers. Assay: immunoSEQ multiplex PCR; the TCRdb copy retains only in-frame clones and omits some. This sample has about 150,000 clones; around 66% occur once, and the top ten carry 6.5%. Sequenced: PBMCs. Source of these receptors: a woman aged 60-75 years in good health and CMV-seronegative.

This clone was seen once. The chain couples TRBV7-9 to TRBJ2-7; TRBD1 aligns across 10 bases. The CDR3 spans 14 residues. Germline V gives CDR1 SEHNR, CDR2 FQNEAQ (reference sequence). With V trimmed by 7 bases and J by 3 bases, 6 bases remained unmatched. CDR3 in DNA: TGTGCCAGCACCGATTGGGACAGGGGCTACGAGCAGTACTTC. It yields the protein CASTDWDRGYEQYF.

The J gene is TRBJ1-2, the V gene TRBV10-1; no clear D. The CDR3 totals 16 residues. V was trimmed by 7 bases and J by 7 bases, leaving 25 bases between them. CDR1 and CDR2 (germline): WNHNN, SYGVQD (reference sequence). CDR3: CASNFRPRWVLGGYTF. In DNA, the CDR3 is TGCGCCAGCAATTTTCGGCCCAGGTGGGTCCTTGGTGGCTACACCTTC.

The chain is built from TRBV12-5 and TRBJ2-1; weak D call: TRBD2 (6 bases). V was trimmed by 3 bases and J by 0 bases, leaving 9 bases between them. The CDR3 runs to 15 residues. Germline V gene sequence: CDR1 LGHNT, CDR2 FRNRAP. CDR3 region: CASGFGSSSYNEQFF. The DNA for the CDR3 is TGTGCTAGTGGTTTCGGGAGCAGCTCCTACAATGAGCAGTTCTTC.

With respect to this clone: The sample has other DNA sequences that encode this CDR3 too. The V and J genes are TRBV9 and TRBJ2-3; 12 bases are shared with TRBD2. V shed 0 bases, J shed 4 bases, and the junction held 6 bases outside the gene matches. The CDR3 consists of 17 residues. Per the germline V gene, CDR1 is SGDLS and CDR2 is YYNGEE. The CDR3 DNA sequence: TGTGCCAGCAGCGTAGACCCTAGCGGGAGGGCGGCAGATACGCAGTATTTT. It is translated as CASSVDPSGRAADTQYF.

CDR3 amino acids: CASSVFSGMNTEAFF. DNA for the CDR3: TGTGCCAGCAGCGTATTTTCAGGGATGAACACTGAAGCTTTCTTT. The chain combines TRBV9 with TRBJ1-1, with D possibly matching TRBD1 (5 bases). CDR1 SGDLS and CDR2 YYNGEE come from the germline V gene. This CDR3 comprises 15 residues. The ends were cut back, 1 base at V and 0 bases at J, with 10 bases in the middle.

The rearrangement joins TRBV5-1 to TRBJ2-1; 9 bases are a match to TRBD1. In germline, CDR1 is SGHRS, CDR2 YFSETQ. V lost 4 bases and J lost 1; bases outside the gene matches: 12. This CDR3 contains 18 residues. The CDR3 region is CASSPAIPGQGSYNEQFF. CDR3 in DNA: TGCGCCAGCAGCCCCGCAATACCGGGACAGGGATCCTACAATGAGCAGTTCTTC.

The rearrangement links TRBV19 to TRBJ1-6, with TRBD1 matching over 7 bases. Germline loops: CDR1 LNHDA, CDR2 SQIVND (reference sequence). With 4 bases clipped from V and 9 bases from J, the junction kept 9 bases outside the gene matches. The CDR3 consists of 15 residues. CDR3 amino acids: CASSKTGDRRSPLHF. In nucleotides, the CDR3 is TGTGCCAGTAGTAAAACAGGGGATCGTCGTTCACCCCTCCACTTT.

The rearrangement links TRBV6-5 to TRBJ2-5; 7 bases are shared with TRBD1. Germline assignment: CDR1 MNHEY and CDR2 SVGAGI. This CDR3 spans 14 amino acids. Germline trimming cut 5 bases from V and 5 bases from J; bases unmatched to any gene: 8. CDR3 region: CASSEGGSGETQYF. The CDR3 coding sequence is TGTGCCAGCAGTGAAGGGGGCTCCGGGGAGACCCAGTACTTC.

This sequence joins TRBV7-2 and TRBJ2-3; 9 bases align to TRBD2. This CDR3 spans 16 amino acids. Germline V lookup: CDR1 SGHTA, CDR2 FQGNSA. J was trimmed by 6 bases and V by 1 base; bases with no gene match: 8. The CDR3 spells CASSLDSGGLLDTQYF. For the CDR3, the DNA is TGTGCCAGCAGCTTAGACAGCGGGGGGCTTTTGGATACGCAGTATTTT.